This entry lists 4 T cell receptor beta chains sequenced from one sample in a study of cytomegalovirus exposure and HLA in healthy donors. PCR used 60 Vbeta primers and 13 Jbeta primers. The protocol was immunoSEQ multiplex PCR, while the TCRdb copy is restricted to in-frame clones and leaves out a portion. The sample includes some 160,000 clones, roughly 72% of them seen just once. The specimen sequenced was PBMCs. These receptors were taken from a man aged 35 to 55 in good health and CMV-seronegative.

This clone was observed a handful of times. The chain joins TRBV5-1 to TRBJ2-3; 13 bases agree with TRBD2. After removal of 4 bases from V and 4 bases from J, the junction contained 3 bases not matched to a gene. The CDR3 sequence is 15 residues long. Germline CDR1 is SGHRS and CDR2 is YFSETQ. The CDR3 bases are TGCGCCAGCAGCGGACTAGCGGGGGCCCCAGATACGCAGTATTTT. Translated: CASSGLAGAPDTQYF.

This clone showed up just once. V gene TRBV6-5 combines with J gene TRBJ2-1, with TRBD1 as a possible D gene (6 bases). Trimming took 0 bases from V and 4 from J, leaving 10 bases between them. The CDR3 sequence is 15 residues long. The germline gives CDR1 MNHEY, CDR2 SVGAGI. The CDR3 sequence: CASSYSPGVYNEQFF. DNA of the CDR3: TGTGCCAGCAGTTACTCTCCAGGGGTATACAATGAGCAGTTCTTC.

The V call is TRBV4-2, the J call TRBJ2-5; D uncertain. Looked up from germline, CDR1 is LGHNA and CDR2 is YNFKEQ. This CDR3 spans 17 amino acids. Trimming took 0 bases from V and 1 from J, leaving 15 bases between them. CDR3 sequence (DNA): TGTGCCAGCAGCCAAGATGGGTGGCAGGCCAGCCAAGAGACCCAGTACTTC. Protein sequence: CASSQDGWQASQETQYF.

V gene TRBV30 combines with J gene TRBJ2-5; D is ambiguous. Germline V lookup: CDR1 GTSNPN, CDR2 SVGIG (reference sequence). V was cut by 0 bases and J by 5 bases, with 13 bases left in between. The CDR3 consists of 14 residues. The CDR3 nucleotides read TGTGCCTGGAGTGTACATCTAGTAAGCGAGACCCAGTACTTC. This encodes CAWSVHLVSETQYF. The whole variable domain, remainder taken from reference TRBV30 and TRBJ2-5, is SQTIHQWPATLVQPVGSPLSLECTVEGTSNPNLYWYRQAAGRGLQLLFYSVGIGQISSEVPQNLSASRPQDRQFILSSKKLLLSDSGFYLCAWSVHLVSETQYFGPGTRLLVL.